This passage covers 23 T cell receptor beta chains from one sample sequenced in a study of T cell changes during pregnancy in multiple sclerosis (dated by TCRdb to about 2019). Library method: the immunoSEQ multiplex PCR assay. The table comes from immuneACCESS by way of TCRdb, which keeps in-frame sequences with V and J called. Part of the clones is missing from these tables; in studies checked, under half for an unresolved V gene and the rest for unknown reasons. This sample lists tens of thousands of clones; 92% were detected once. About 1.5% of the sample is held by the ten biggest clonotypes. This material consisted of peripheral blood, taken in the second trimester of pregnancy. The receptor source for this set is a female donor in good health, enrolled as a control in a pregnancy study.

This chain connects TRBV6-4 to TRBJ2-1; 8 bases agree with TRBD1. The CDR3 is made up of 15 amino acids. Germline loops: CDR1 MRHNA, CDR2 SNTAGT. After removal of 3 bases from V and 2 bases from J, the junction contained 3 bases not matched to a gene. This chain's CDR3 is CASSEGQGPYNEQFF. The CDR3 DNA reads as TGTGCCAGCAGTGAAGGACAGGGTCCCTACAATGAGCAGTTCTTC.

This sequence joins TRBV28 and TRBJ2-1; D possibly corresponds to TRBD2 (6 bases). Germline CDR1 is MDHEN and CDR2 is SYDVKM. CDR3 length: 15 residues. V was clipped by 8 bases and J by 2 bases, with 16 bases between them. In DNA form, the CDR3 reads TGTGCCAGCCGGAGGGCCGAGGAACCCTACAATGAGCAGTTCTTC. As protein: CASRRAEEPYNEQFF.

V usage is TRBV7-3 and J usage is TRBJ1-6, with D perhaps matching TRBD1 (6 bases). Trimming cost V 4 bases and J 0 bases, with 10 bases left between them. The germline CDR1 and CDR2 sequences are SGHTA and FQGTGA. CDR3 length: 16 residues. The CDR3 sequence is CASSSTGPSYNSPLHF. CDR3 DNA: TGTGCCAGCAGCTCTACAGGGCCCTCCTATAATTCACCCCTCCACTTT.

The chain joins TRBV11-2 to TRBJ1-2; the match to TRBD1 covers 8 bases. Germline CDR1 SGHAT, CDR2 FQNNGV. V lost 5 bases, J lost 2 bases, and 7 bases stayed unmatched. The CDR3 sequence is 15 residues long. The CDR3: CASSEGQARNYGYTF. CDR3 DNA: TGTGCCAGCAGCGAGGGACAGGCCCGCAACTATGGCTACACCTTC.

There are a few counts of this clone. The chain has TRBV27 and TRBJ1-2; no clear D gene. V gave up 0 bases and J gave up 2 bases, with 7 bases separating them. The germline CDR1 and CDR2 sequences are MNHEY and SMNVEV (reference sequence). There are 14 residues in the CDR3. The CDR3 here is CASSLSHSNYGYTF. CDR3 in DNA: TGTGCCAGCAGTTTATCACACAGCAACTATGGCTACACCTTC.

This chain joins TRBV7-3 and TRBJ2-1; 12 bases line up with TRBD2. Germline loops: CDR1 SGHTA, CDR2 FQGTGA. The CDR3 has 15 residues. With V trimmed by 2 bases and J by 6 bases, 2 bases remained unmatched. The CDR3 loop is CASSLGTSGFNEQFF. The CDR3 DNA follows: TGTGCCAGCAGCTTAGGGACTAGCGGGTTCAATGAGCAGTTCTTC. Complete variable domain (other parts from reference TRBV7-3 and TRBJ2-1): GAGVSQTPSNKVTEKGKYVELRCDPISGHTALYWYRQSLGQGPEFLIYFQGTGAADDSGLPNDRFFAVRPEGSVSTLKIQRTERGDSAVYLCASSLGTSGFNEQFFGPGTRLTVL.

The chain carries TRBV5-6 and TRBJ1-5, with unresolved D. The length of the CDR3 is 14 residues. CDR1 and CDR2 from the germline V gene are SGHDT and YYEEEE. Trimming took 2 bases from V and 4 from J, leaving 10 bases between them. The CDR3 DNA is TGTGCCAGCAGCTTTCGAGCCTTAAATCAGCCCCAGCATTTT. This translates into CASSFRALNQPQHF.

This clone was recorded once. The rearrangement uses TRBV6-6 and TRBJ2-7, with TRBD2 matching over 7 bases. The CDR3 spans 14 residues. Looked up from germline, CDR1 is MNHNY and CDR2 is SVGAGI (reference sequence). The trim removed 6 bases at V and 3 bases at J, leaving 8 bases unmatched. CDR3 in amino acids: CASRLASNIYEQYF. The DNA of the CDR3 is TGTGCCAGCAGACTAGCGTCAAATATCTACGAGCAGTACTTC.

This sequence joins TRBV11-2 and TRBJ1-3; a possible D gene is TRBD1 (5 bases). This CDR3 is built from 15 residues. The germline V and J ends were trimmed by 4 bases and 4 bases, with 14 bases remaining between them. Per germline, CDR1 SGHAT and CDR2 FQNNGV. The CDR3: CASSYRGEAGNTIYF. The CDR3 DNA is TGTGCCAGCAGCTACCGGGGGGAAGCGGGAAACACCATATATTTT.

This chain joins TRBV19 and TRBJ2-7; 9 nucleotides line up with TRBD1. Trimming at V came to 4 bases and at J to 0 bases, leaving 7 bases not matched to a gene. The CDR3 totals 16 residues. From germline, CDR1 is LNHDA and CDR2 SQIVND (reference sequence). The CDR3 DNA is TGTGCCAGTAGTAGAATCCGGGACAGGGCCTCCTACGAGCAGTACTTC. It translates to CASSRIRDRASYEQYF.

The genes are TRBV4-3 and TRBJ1-1, with no clear D. There are 13 residues in the CDR3. V dropped 4 bases and J dropped 4 bases, with 10 bases sitting between them. Germline V CDR1 and CDR2: LGHNA, YSLEER. The CDR3 DNA sequence: TGCGCCAGCAGCCCCCCGGAGGGCACTGAAGCTTTCTTT. This translates into CASSPPEGTEAFF.

The chain uses TRBV10-2 and TRBJ1-1; the D is unclear. Trimming removed 4 bases from V and 7 bases from J, with 13 bases in between. Germline CDR1 is WSHSY and CDR2 is SAAADI. The CDR3 spans 13 residues. This CDR3 reads CASSGRRDIEAFF. CDR3 bases: TGCGCCAGCAGTGGTCGAAGAGACATTGAAGCTTTCTTT.

The V call is TRBV5-1, the J call TRBJ1-4; 7 bases fit TRBD1. V lost 1 base to trimming and J lost 5 bases; unmatched junction nucleotides: 2. This CDR3 contains 14 residues. Germline CDR1 reads SGHRS; CDR2 reads YFSETQ. The CDR3 coding sequence is TGCGCCAGCAGCTTGTCACAGGGGAATGAAAAACTGTTTTTT. Protein: CASSLSQGNEKLFF.

The chain has TRBV9 and TRBJ1-2; D unclear. V was pared by 3 bases and J by 4 bases, with 19 bases between. CDR3 length: 16 residues. Germline loops: CDR1 SGDLS, CDR2 YYNGEE. The DNA of the CDR3 is TGTGCCAGCAGCGCTAAAGACAACTTGCTCCGCTATGGCTACACCTTC. This sequence encodes CASSAKDNLLRYGYTF.

V is TRBV20-1 and J is TRBJ2-5; no reliable D call. Trimming stripped 7 bases from V and 2 bases from J, with 5 bases between. The germline V gene encodes CDR1 DFQATT and CDR2 SNEGSKA (reference sequence). The CDR3 length is 10 residues. CDR3 region: CSVKQETQYF. Written as DNA, the CDR3 is TGCAGTGTCAAACAAGAGACCCAGTACTTC.

Here the CDR3 reads CATSREEGTLSYEQYF. The DNA for the CDR3 is TGTGCCACCAGCAGAGAGGAGGGGACTCTCTCCTACGAGCAGTACTTC. This chain connects TRBV15 to TRBJ2-7, with D tentatively TRBD2 (6 bases). The V gene lost 0 bases and the J gene lost 0 bases, with 12 bases spanning the gap. CDR1 and CDR2 from the germline V gene are LNHNV and YYDKDF (reference sequence). This CDR3 has 16 residues.

CDR3 region: CASTGNTGELFF. CDR3 DNA sequence: TGTGCCAGCACAGGGAACACCGGGGAGCTGTTTTTT. The rearrangement uses TRBV6-1 and TRBJ2-2; D is uncertain. The V end was cut by 7 bases, the J end by 1 base, with 4 bases between. The CDR3 loop spans 12 amino acids. The V gene's germline CDR1 is MNHNS and CDR2 SASEGT.

This clone came up once. The DNA for the CDR3 is TGTGCCAGCAGTTTTCCCGGAGGCTACGAGCAGTACTTC. This sequence encodes CASSFPGGYEQYF. The chain joins TRBV28 to TRBJ2-7; TRBD2 is a possible D gene (5 bases). Trimming pared 3 bases from V and 3 bases from J, leaving 9 bases between. From germline, CDR1 is MDHEN and CDR2 SYDVKM. The CDR3 has 13 amino acids. Using reference TRBV28 and TRBJ2-7 for the parts outside the CDR3, the full variable domain is DVKVTQSSRYLVKRTGEKVFLECVQDMDHENMFWYRQDPGLGLRLIYFSYDVKMKEKGDIPEGYSVSREKKERFSLILESASTNQTSMYLCASSFPGGYEQYFGPGTRLTVT.

The V gene is TRBV5-1, the J gene TRBJ2-5; 8 positions agree with TRBD1. Germline CDR1 SGHRS, CDR2 YFSETQ. After removal of 4 bases from V and 5 bases from J, the junction contained 7 bases not matched to a gene. The CDR3 is made up of 14 amino acids. CDR3 DNA: TGCGCCAGCAGCCGATTGACAGGGGAGGAGACCCAGTACTTC. Translated: CASSRLTGEETQYF.

This clone is a singleton in its sample. The chain carries TRBV7-9 and TRBJ2-7, with TRBD1 matching 7 bases. There are 14 residues in the CDR3. CDR1 and CDR2 (germline): SEHNR, FQNEAQ (reference sequence). V dropped 4 bases and J dropped 5; count of bases not matched to a gene: 8. The CDR3 DNA reads TGTGCCAGCAGCTCCCCTGGACAGGCGGACGAGCAGTACTTC. Encoded protein: CASSSPGQADEQYF. The full variable domain, rest sourced from reference TRBV7-9 and TRBJ2-7, is DTGVSQNPRHKITKRGQNVTFRCDPISEHNRLYWYRQTLGQGPEFLTYFQNEAQLEKSRLLSDRFSAERPKGSFSTLEIQRTEQGDSAMYLCASSSPGQADEQYFGPGTRLTVT.

The chain recombines TRBV5-4 with TRBJ2-3; 8 bases are a match to TRBD2. The CDR3 sequence is 15 residues long. Germline CDR1 SGHNT, CDR2 YYREEE (reference sequence). V was pared by 3 bases and J by 0 bases, with 3 bases of the junction left unmatched. CDR3 DNA: TGTGCCAGCAGCTCCGGGGGGGCTAGCACAGATACGCAGTATTTT. Amino acid sequence: CASSSGGASTDTQYF.

This clone occurred once. V usage is TRBV6-5 and J usage is TRBJ1-1, with D possibly TRBD1 on 6 matching bases. V lost 6 bases and J 1 base, leaving 15 bases between the germline ends. CDR1 is MNHEY, CDR2 SVGAGI, per germline. The length of the CDR3 is 15 residues. The CDR3 is CASRSQGRGNTEAFF. The CDR3, as DNA: TGTGCCAGCAGGTCTCAGGGGCGCGGGAACACTGAAGCTTTCTTT.

This chain uses TRBV28 with TRBJ2-5, with D possibly matching TRBD1 (5 bases). This CDR3 contains 15 residues. V was clipped by 6 bases and J by 3 bases, with 17 bases between them. Per germline, CDR1 MDHEN and CDR2 SYDVKM. This chain's CDR3 is CASRAQGSPKETQYF. The CDR3 nucleotides are TGTGCCAGCAGGGCTCAGGGCAGCCCCAAAGAGACCCAGTACTTC. The complete variable domain, with remaining parts taken from reference TRBV28 and TRBJ2-5, reads DVKVTQSSRYLVKRTGEKVFLECVQDMDHENMFWYRQDPGLGLRLIYFSYDVKMKEKGDIPEGYSVSREKKERFSLILESASTNQTSMYLCASRAQGSPKETQYFGPGTRLLVL.